The 2 T cell receptor beta chains in this list originate from one sample, sequenced in a study of cytomegalovirus exposure and HLA in healthy donors. 13 Jbeta primers and 60 Vbeta primers were used for the PCR. Sequenced by immunoSEQ multiplex PCR; TCRdb stores in-frame clones only, minus some. The sample shows under 200,000 clones, and approximately 6.4% sits with its ten largest clones. Sequenced material: PBMCs. These receptors were collected from a man aged 30-40 years in good health and CMV-seronegative.

CDR3 nucleotide sequence: TGTGCCATCAGTGTGGACGGGGGAGGGTATGGCTACACCTTC. Translation gives CAISVDGGGYGYTF. This chain joins TRBV10-3 and TRBJ1-2; possibly TRBD1 for D (5 bases). Germline CDR1 ENHRY, CDR2 SYGVKD. Trimming stripped 4 bases from V and 5 bases from J, with 14 bases between. CDR3 length: 14 amino acids.

This chain connects TRBV2 to TRBJ1-4; maybe TRBD1 (5 bases). CDR1 SNHLY and CDR2 FYNNEI come from the germline V gene. Trimming took off 6 bases at V and 0 bases at J, with 14 bases between the two ends. The CDR3 runs 16 residues. The CDR3 nucleotides are TGTGCCAGCAGGGACCCCGACAGCGCAACTAATGAAAAACTGTTTTTT. This sequence encodes CASRDPDSATNEKLFF.